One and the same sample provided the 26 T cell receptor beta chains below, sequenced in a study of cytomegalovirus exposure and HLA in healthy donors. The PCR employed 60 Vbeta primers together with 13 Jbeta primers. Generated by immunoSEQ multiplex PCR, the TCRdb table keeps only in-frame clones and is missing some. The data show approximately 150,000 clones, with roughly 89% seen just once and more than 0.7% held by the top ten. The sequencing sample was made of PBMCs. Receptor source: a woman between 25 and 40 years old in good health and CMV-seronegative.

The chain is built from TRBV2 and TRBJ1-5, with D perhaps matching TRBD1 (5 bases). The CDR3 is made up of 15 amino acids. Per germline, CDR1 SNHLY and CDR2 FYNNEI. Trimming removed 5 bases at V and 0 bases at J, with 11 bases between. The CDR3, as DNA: TGTGCCAGCAGTCGGGGGGAGAATAGCAATCAGCCCCAGCATTTT. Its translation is CASSRGENSNQPQHF.

Here the CDR3 DNA reads TGTGCCAGCAGCGCCACAGGGAACACTGAAGCTTTCTTT. It is translated as CASSATGNTEAFF. The chain employs TRBV6-1 and TRBJ1-1, with D perhaps matching TRBD1 (5 bases). The germline gives CDR1 MNHNS, CDR2 SASEGT. CDR3 length: 13 amino acids. V was shortened by 6 bases and J by 1 base, with 9 bases between the two germline ends.

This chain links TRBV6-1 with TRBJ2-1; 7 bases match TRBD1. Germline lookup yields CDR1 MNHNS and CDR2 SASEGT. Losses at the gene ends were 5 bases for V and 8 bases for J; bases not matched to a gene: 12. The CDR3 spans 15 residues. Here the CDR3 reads CASSPWDSQRDEQFF. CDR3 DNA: TGTGCCAGCAGTCCTTGGGACAGTCAAAGGGATGAGCAGTTCTTC.

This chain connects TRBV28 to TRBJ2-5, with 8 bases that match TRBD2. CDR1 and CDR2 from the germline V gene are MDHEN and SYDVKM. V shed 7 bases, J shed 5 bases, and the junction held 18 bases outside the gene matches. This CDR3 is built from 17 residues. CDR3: CASNRLGLAGHPETQYF. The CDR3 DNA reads TGTGCCAGCAACCGTCTCGGGCTAGCGGGCCACCCGGAGACCCAGTACTTC.

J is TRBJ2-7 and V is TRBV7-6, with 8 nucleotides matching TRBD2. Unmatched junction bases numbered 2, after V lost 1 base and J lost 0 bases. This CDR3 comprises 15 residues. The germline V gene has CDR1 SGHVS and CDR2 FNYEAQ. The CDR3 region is CASSLELAASYEQYF. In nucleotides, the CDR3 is TGTGCCAGCAGCTTAGAACTAGCGGCCTCCTACGAGCAGTACTTC.

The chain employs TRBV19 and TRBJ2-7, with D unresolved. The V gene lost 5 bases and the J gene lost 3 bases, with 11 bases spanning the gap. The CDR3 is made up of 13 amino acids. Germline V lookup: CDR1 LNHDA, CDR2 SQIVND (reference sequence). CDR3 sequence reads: CASSVQSNYEQYF. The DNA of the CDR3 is TGTGCCAGTAGTGTACAGAGTAACTACGAGCAGTACTTC.

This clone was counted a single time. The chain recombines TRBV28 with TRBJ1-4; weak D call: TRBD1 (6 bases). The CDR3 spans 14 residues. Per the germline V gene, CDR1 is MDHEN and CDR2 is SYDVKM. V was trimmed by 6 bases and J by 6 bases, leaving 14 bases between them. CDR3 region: CASRHSGGHEKLFF. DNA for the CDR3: TGTGCCAGCAGACACTCGGGGGGGCATGAAAAACTGTTTTTT.

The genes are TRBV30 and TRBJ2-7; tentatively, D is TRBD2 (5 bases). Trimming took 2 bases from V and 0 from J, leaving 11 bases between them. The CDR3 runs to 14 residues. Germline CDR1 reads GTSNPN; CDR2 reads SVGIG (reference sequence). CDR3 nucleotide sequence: TGTGCCTGGAGTCCATACACTAGCTCCTACGAGCAGTACTTC. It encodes CAWSPYTSSYEQYF.

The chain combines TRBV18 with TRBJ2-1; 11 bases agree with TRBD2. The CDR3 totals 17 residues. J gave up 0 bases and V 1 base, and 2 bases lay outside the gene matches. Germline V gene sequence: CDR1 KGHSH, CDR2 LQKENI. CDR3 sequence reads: CASSPRLAGGSYNEQFF. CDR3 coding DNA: TGTGCCAGCTCACCACGTCTAGCGGGAGGCTCCTACAATGAGCAGTTCTTC.

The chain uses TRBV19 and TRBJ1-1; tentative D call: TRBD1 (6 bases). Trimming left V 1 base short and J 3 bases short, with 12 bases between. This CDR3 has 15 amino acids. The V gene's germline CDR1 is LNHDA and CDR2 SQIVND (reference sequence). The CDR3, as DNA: TGTGCCAGTAGTATAGGAGGGGGGGGCGACACTGAAGCTTTCTTT. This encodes CASSIGGGGDTEAFF.

As DNA, the CDR3 is TGTGCCAGCAGCCTGGGGCCTGAAGCTTTCTTT. It yields the protein CASSLGPEAFF. J is TRBJ1-1 and V is TRBV13; weak D call: TRBD1 (5 bases). CDR3 length equals 11 residues. Trimming pared 5 bases from V and 6 bases from J, leaving 7 bases between. CDR1 is PRHDT, CDR2 FYEKMQ, per germline (reference sequence).

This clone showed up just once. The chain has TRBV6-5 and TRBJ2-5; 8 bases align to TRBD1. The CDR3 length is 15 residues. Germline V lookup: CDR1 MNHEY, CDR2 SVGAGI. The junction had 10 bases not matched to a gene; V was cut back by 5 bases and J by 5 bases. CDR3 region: CASSRGQGPRETQYF. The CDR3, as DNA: TGTGCCAGCAGTCGCGGACAGGGCCCAAGGGAGACCCAGTACTTC.

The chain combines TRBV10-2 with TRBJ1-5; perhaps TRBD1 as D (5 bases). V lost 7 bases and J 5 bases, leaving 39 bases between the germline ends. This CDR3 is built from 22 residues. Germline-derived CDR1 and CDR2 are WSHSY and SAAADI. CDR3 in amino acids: CASMGDVGGRDRKASRYQPQHF. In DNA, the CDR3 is TGCGCCAGCATGGGGGATGTTGGAGGGCGCGATAGGAAGGCTTCCAGATATCAGCCCCAGCATTTT.

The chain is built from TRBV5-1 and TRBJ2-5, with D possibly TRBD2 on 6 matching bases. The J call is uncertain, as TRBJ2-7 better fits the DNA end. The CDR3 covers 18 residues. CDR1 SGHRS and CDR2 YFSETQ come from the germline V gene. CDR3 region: CASTPELAGPPLVYEQYF. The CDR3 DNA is TGCGCCAGCACGCCCGAACTAGCCGGGCCCCCCTTGGTCTACGAGCAGTACTTC.

CDR3 sequence: CASSIGGGRADTQYF. CDR3 bases: TGTGCCAGTAGTATAGGGGGCGGAAGAGCAGATACGCAGTATTTT. This sequence joins TRBV19 and TRBJ2-3; possible D gene TRBD1, 5 bases. V gave up 1 base and J gave up 4 bases, with 12 bases separating them. Germline-derived CDR1 and CDR2 are LNHDA and SQIVND (reference sequence). There are 15 residues in the CDR3. The whole variable domain, filled in from reference TRBV19 and TRBJ2-3, reads DGGITQSPKYLFRKEGQNVTLSCEQNLNHDAMYWYRQDPGQGLRLIYYSQIVNDFQKGDIAEGYSVSREKKESFPLTVTSAQKNPTAFYLCASSIGGGRADTQYFGPGTRLTVL.

The CDR3 here is CASSQGQGGSYEQYF. In DNA form, the CDR3 reads TGTGCCAGCAGCCAAGGACAGGGAGGATCCTACGAGCAGTACTTC. The chain links TRBV4-2 to TRBJ2-7; TRBD1 might be the D (7 bases). There are 15 residues in the CDR3. The ends were cut back, 1 base at V and 1 base at J, with 11 bases in the middle. Looked up from germline, CDR1 is LGHNA and CDR2 is YNFKEQ.

The CDR3 DNA reads TGTGCCAGCAGTGGACAAGGGACAAGCACCGGGGAGCTGTTTTTT. Its translation: CASSGQGTSTGELFF. This chain links TRBV2 with TRBJ2-2; weak D call: TRBD1 (6 bases). The CDR3 totals 15 residues. Trimming cost V 4 bases and J 4 bases, with 13 bases left between them. Germline V CDR1 and CDR2: SNHLY, FYNNEI. Looking up the rest from reference TRBV2 and TRBJ2-2 gives the full variable domain: EPEVTQTPSHQVTQMGQEVILRCVPISNHLYFYWYRQILGQKVEFLVSFYNNEISEKSEIFDDQFSVERPDGSNFTLKIRSTKLEDSAMYFCASSGQGTSTGELFFGEGSRLTVL.

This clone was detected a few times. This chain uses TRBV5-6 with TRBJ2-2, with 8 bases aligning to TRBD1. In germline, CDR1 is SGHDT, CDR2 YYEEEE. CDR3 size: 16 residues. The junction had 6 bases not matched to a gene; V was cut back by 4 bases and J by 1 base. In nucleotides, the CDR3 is TGTGCCAGCAGCCTCCTCGGACAGGGGAACACCGGGGAGCTGTTTTTT. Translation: CASSLLGQGNTGELFF. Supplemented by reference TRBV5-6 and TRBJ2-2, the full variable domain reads DAGVTQSPTHLIKTRGQQVTLRCSPKSGHDTVSWYQQALGQGPQFIFQYYEEEERQRGNFPDRFSGHQFPNYSSELNVNALLLGDSALYLCASSLLGQGNTGELFFGEGSRLTVL.

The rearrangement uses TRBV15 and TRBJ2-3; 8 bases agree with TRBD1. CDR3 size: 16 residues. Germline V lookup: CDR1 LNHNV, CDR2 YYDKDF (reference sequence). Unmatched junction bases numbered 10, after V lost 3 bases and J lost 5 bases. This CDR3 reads CATSRPGTGSIDTQYF. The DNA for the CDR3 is TGTGCCACCAGCAGGCCCGGGACAGGCTCAATAGATACGCAGTATTTT.

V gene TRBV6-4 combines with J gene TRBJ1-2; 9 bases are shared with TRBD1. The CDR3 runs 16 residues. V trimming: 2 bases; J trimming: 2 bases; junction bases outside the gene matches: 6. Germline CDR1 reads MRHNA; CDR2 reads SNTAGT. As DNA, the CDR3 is TGTGCCAGCAGTGACCCGGGACAGGGATCGAACTATGGCTACACCTTC. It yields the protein CASSDPGQGSNYGYTF.

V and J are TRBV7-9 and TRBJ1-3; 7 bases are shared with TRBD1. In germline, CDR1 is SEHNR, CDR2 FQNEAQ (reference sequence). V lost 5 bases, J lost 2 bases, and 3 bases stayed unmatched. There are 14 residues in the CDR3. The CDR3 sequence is CASSQDRPGNTIYF. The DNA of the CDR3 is TGTGCCAGCAGCCAGGACAGGCCTGGAAACACCATATATTTT.

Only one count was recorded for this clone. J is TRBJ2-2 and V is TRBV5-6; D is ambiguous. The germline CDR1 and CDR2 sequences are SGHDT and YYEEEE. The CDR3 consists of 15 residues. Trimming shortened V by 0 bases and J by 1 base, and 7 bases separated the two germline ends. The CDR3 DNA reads TGTGCCAGCAGCTTGGTACCAGAGAACACCGGGGAGCTGTTTTTT. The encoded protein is CASSLVPENTGELFF.

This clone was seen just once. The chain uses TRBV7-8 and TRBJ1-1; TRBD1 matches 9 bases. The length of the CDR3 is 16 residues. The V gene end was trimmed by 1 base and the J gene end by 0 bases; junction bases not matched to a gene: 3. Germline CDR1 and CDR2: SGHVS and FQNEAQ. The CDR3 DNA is TGTGCCAGCAGCTTAGTTAGGACAGGGGTGAACACTGAAGCTTTCTTT. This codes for CASSLVRTGVNTEAFF.

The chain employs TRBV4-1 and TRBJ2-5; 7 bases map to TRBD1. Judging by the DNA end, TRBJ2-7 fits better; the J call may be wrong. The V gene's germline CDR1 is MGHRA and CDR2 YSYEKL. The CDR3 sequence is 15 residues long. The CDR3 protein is CASSQGQGNSYEQYF. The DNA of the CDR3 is TGCGCCAGCAGCCAAGGACAGGGTAACTCCTACGAGCAGTACTTC.

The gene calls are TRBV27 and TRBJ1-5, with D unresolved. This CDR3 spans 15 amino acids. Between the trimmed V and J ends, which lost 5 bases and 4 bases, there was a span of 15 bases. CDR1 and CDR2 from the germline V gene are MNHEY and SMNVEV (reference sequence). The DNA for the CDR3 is TGTGCCAGCAGTACTATCCGGGGTCGGAATCAGCCCCAGCATTTT. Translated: CASSTIRGRNQPQHF.

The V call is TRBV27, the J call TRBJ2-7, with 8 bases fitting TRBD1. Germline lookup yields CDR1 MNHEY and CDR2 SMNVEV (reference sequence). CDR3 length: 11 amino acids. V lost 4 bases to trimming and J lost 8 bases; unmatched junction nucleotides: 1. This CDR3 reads CASSSGGKQYF. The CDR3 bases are TGTGCCAGCAGTTCAGGGGGCAAGCAGTACTTC.